One T cell receptor (beta chain) is described in this entry. This clonotype was picked up a small number of times. This receptor's antigen is unknown. Per-nucleotide qualities are absent, and no much larger clonotype sits a single base away. This sample's time point label indicates: approximately 45 days after influenza vaccine administration. This sample is drawn from a study of response to subunit inactivated influenza vaccine (dated 2018 in TCRdb). Regarding the research as a whole: Deep quantitative profiling of the T cell receptor repertoire was used in the study to follow responses to a trivalent subunit inactivated influenza vaccine. Broad study findings and their caveats: The authors suggested that each seasonal influenza vaccination may recruit only a limited number of new T cells.

Library method: RT-PCR. The sample was run on an Illumina HiSeq 2500. The public reads were run again by TCRdb, first through fastp at Q25 and then through MiXCR, and only productive beta chains were kept. One record per CDR3 amino acid sequence lists the most common genes and DNA. Present in this sample are approximately 500,000 distinct CDR3 sequences, approximately 12% of which were seen just once. Of the sample, about 12% falls within the top ten clones. The sample in question was PBMCs from blood, obtained roughly 48 days after vaccination. The sequence derives from a man in his fifties or sixties who received an inactivated influenza vaccine. Donor details come from another sample of the same person, matched by shared clones.

The bases are TGTGCCAGCAGGGGTCTTCCTCGGGGGGTCTCCTACAATGAGCAGTTCTTC. The resulting protein is CASRGLPRGVSYNEQFF. The chain links TRBV6-2 or TRBV6-3 with TRBJ2-1; 7 central bases correspond to TRBD2. Germline trimming: 6 bases from V, 0 bases from J; junction bases outside gene matches: 11. The germline V gene yields MNHEY for CDR1 and SVGEGT for CDR2. Including the terminal cysteine and phenylalanine, the CDR3 comprises 17 residues. Just CDR3 DNA is preserved here, 51 bases in frame from base 1.